Shown below are 19 T cell receptor beta chains from a single sample sequenced in a study of blood T cell repertoires in COVID-19. Here immunoSEQ multiplex PCR was the method, and the copy in TCRdb shows in-frame clones only, minus some. The table has 130,000 to 150,000 clones, about 91% seen once. Source material: peripheral blood. These receptors were obtained from a woman between 45 and 65 years old with acute or convalescent COVID-19.

The chain carries TRBV4-2 and TRBJ1-1, with TRBD1 as a possible D gene (5 bases). Germline V gene sequence: CDR1 LGHNA, CDR2 YNFKEQ. CDR3 length: 16 amino acids. V lost 0 bases to trimming and J lost 4 bases, with 15 bases between them. The CDR3: CASSQDKSEGSTEAFF. The CDR3 DNA is TGTGCCAGCAGCCAAGATAAGTCGGAGGGGAGCACTGAAGCTTTCTTT.

V and J are TRBV5-5 and TRBJ2-7; 8 nucleotides line up with TRBD1. Germline CDR1 SGHKS, CDR2 YYEKEE (reference sequence). CDR3 length: 16 amino acids. V lost 3 bases to trimming and J lost 1 base; unmatched junction nucleotides: 9. The CDR3 loop is CASSSVPGQASYEQYF. The CDR3 DNA reads TGTGCCAGCAGCTCGGTACCGGGACAGGCTTCCTACGAGCAGTACTTC. The whole variable domain, remainder taken from reference TRBV5-5 and TRBJ2-7, is DAGVTQSPTHLIKTRGQQVTLRCSPISGHKSVSWYQQVLGQGPQFIFQYYEKEERGRGNFPDRFSARQFPNYSSELNVNALLLGDSALYLCASSSVPGQASYEQYFGPGTRLTVT.

V usage is TRBV13 and J usage is TRBJ2-3; TRBD1 matches at 8 bases. The ends lost 5 bases at V and 3 bases at J; junction bases unmatched: 4. The CDR3 spans 14 residues. The germline V gene has CDR1 PRHDT and CDR2 FYEKMQ (reference sequence). The DNA for the CDR3 is TGTGCCAGCAGCCCCGACAGGGGTACAGATACGCAGTATTTT. Protein sequence: CASSPDRGTDTQYF.

CDR3 coding DNA: TGTGCCAGCGGGGGACAGCCGAACACTGAAGCTTTCTTT. Its translation: CASGGQPNTEAFF. The rearrangement uses TRBV5-5 and TRBJ1-1; 7 nucleotides line up with TRBD1. Germline V gene sequence: CDR1 SGHKS, CDR2 YYEKEE (reference sequence). J gave up 1 base and V 7 bases, and 4 bases lay outside the gene matches. The CDR3 contains 13 residues.

The chain links TRBV6-6 to TRBJ2-3; D gene ambiguous. This CDR3 is 14 amino acids long. V lost 0 bases to trimming and J lost 5 bases, with 9 bases between them. Germline lookup yields CDR1 MNHNY and CDR2 SVGAGI (reference sequence). The CDR3 coding sequence is TGTGCCAGCAGTTACTCGATTTCGGGAGATACGCAGTATTTT. Protein product: CASSYSISGDTQYF.

The chain recombines TRBV30 with TRBJ1-6, with TRBD1 identical over 8 bases. The CDR3 totals 14 residues. The trim removed 4 bases at V and 7 bases at J, leaving 6 bases unmatched. The germline V gene has CDR1 GTSNPN and CDR2 SVGIG (reference sequence). This CDR3 reads CAWTETGANSPLHF. CDR3 DNA sequence: TGTGCCTGGACTGAGACAGGGGCGAATTCACCCCTCCACTTT.

The V and J genes are TRBV5-1 and TRBJ2-3; 11 positions agree with TRBD2. The CDR3 sequence is 16 residues long. Germline V gene lookup returns CDR1 SGHRS and CDR2 YFSETQ. J gave up 7 bases and V 4 bases, and 11 bases lay outside the gene matches. The CDR3 DNA follows: TGCGCCAGCAGCCCTATACTAGCGGGAGCACAAAATACGCAGTATTTT. It yields the protein CASSPILAGAQNTQYF.

The chain uses TRBV6-6 and TRBJ2-6; a weak D match, TRBD1 (5 bases). The CDR3 spans 16 residues. V shed 6 bases and J shed 2 bases, with 14 bases lying between them. Germline V CDR1 and CDR2: MNHNY, SVGAGI (reference sequence). The CDR3 DNA reads TGTGCCAGCAGCTTAATTCAGGGCGCTGGGGCCAACGTCCTGACTTTC. Protein product: CASSLIQGAGANVLTF.

This clone has just a few counts. This chain uses TRBV29-1 with TRBJ1-1, with 7 bases matching TRBD1. CDR3 length: 14 residues. Germline V CDR1 and CDR2: SQVTM, ANQGSEA. V trimming: 7 bases; J trimming: 1 base; junction bases outside the gene matches: 9. CDR3 DNA sequence: TGCAGCGCCCACAAGGGGGCCCGGAACACTGAAGCTTTCTTT. It specifies CSAHKGARNTEAFF.

This sequence joins TRBV18 and TRBJ2-7, with TRBD2 identical over 11 bases. With 3 bases clipped from V and 4 bases from J, the junction kept 5 bases outside the gene matches. Germline assignment: CDR1 KGHSH and CDR2 LQKENI. CDR3 size: 15 residues. The CDR3 bases are TGTGCCAGCTCACCTATCACTAGCGGGGGATACGAGCAGTACTTC. It encodes CASSPITSGGYEQYF. The full variable domain, completed using reference TRBV18 and TRBJ2-7, is NAGVMQNPRHLVRRRGQEARLRCSPMKGHSHVYWYRQLPEEGLKFMVYLQKENIIDESGMPKERFSAEFPKEGPSILRIQQVVRGDSAAYFCASSPITSGGYEQYFGPGTRLTVT.

The J gene is TRBJ2-7, the V gene TRBV28, with 7 bases lining up with TRBD1. The J segment lost 4 bases and the V segment lost 3 bases, leaving 15 bases of the junction unmatched. CDR1 is MDHEN, CDR2 SYDVKM, per germline. The CDR3 extends over 17 amino acids. In DNA, the CDR3 is TGTGCCAGCAGTTTGAGTACGGAAGAGGGGGCGGAATACGAGCAGTACTTC. It specifies CASSLSTEEGAEYEQYF.

The CDR3 DNA is TGTGCCAGCAGTCCCTTACAGGGGGTTGATGAGCCCCAGCATTTT. Its protein product is CASSPLQGVDEPQHF. The rearrangement uses TRBV6-5 and TRBJ1-5, with 8 bases fitting TRBD1. The V segment lost 5 bases and the J segment 8 bases; nucleotides outside the gene matches: 11. CDR1 is MNHEY, CDR2 SVGAGI, per germline. This CDR3 has 15 amino acids.

V usage is TRBV24-1 and J usage is TRBJ2-3, with 8 bases that match TRBD1. V lost 3 bases and J lost 2; bases outside the gene matches: 6. Germline CDR1 and CDR2: KGHDR and SFDVKD. This CDR3 has 16 amino acids. CDR3 DNA sequence: TGTGCCACCAGTGATCATAGGGGACAGGACACAGATACGCAGTATTTT. This sequence encodes CATSDHRGQDTDTQYF.

This clone was detected only a few times. The V and J genes are TRBV30 and TRBJ2-1, with D possibly matching TRBD2 (5 bases). The CDR3 has 17 residues. CDR1 and CDR2 from the germline V gene are GTSNPN and SVGIG (reference sequence). Trimming stripped 0 bases from V and 7 bases from J, with 22 bases between. In DNA form, the CDR3 reads TGTGCCTGGAGTGTAACCCAGGCCCGGGATATATGGAATGAGCAGTTCTTC. As protein: CAWSVTQARDIWNEQFF.

J is TRBJ2-2 and V is TRBV3-1 (or the pseudogene TRBV3-2), with 8 bases lining up with TRBD1. The length of the CDR3 is 16 residues. Germline assignment: CDR1 LGHDT and CDR2 YNNKEL (reference sequence). Trimming removed 4 bases from V and 10 bases from J; junction bases left unmatched: 14. The CDR3 bases are TGTGCCAGCAGCCCCGGACAGGGATACGGAATGGAGGAGCTGTTTTTT. Amino acids: CASSPGQGYGMEELFF.

The V call is TRBV9, the J call TRBJ2-7; 7 bases are a match to TRBD1. J lost 6 bases, V lost 6 bases, and 15 bases had no gene match. CDR3 length equals 15 residues. Germline CDR1 is SGDLS and CDR2 is YYNGEE. This CDR3 is CASTRGGTGEGEQYF. CDR3 coding DNA: TGTGCCAGCACCCGTGGGGGAACAGGGGAAGGCGAGCAGTACTTC.

A single count supports this clone. This chain joins TRBV2 and TRBJ2-3, with D possibly matching TRBD2 (7 bases). V lost 0 bases and J lost 1, with 17 bases in between. This CDR3 region has 18 residues. CDR1 SNHLY and CDR2 FYNNEI come from the germline V gene. The CDR3 loop is CASSEAGRGALGTDTQYF. The DNA of the CDR3 is TGTGCCAGCAGTGAAGCTGGCCGGGGGGCTTTGGGCACAGATACGCAGTATTTT.

The V gene is TRBV5-1, the J gene TRBJ1-2; D possibly corresponds to TRBD1 (5 bases). CDR3 length equals 17 residues. With 3 bases removed from V and 2 bases from J, the gap between germline ends came to 20 bases. Germline CDR1 is SGHRS and CDR2 is YFSETQ. CDR3 amino acids: CASSSLEDRGLNYGYTF. CDR3 nucleotide sequence: TGCGCCAGCAGCTCGCTCGAGGATAGGGGCTTGAACTATGGCTACACCTTC.

CDR3 sequence (DNA): TGCGCCAGCAGTGCCGTACTAGAAGGCCACGAGCAGTACTTC. It yields the protein CASSAVLEGHEQYF. This sequence joins TRBV10-2 and TRBJ2-7, with a weak D call TRBD2 (5 bases). CDR1 is WSHSY, CDR2 SAAADI, per germline. Trimming removed 4 bases from V and 5 bases from J, with 15 bases in between. The CDR3 sequence is 14 residues long.